The T cell receptor beta chain under discussion was sequenced for a study of post-analysis software for immune sequencing data. Study-wide background: Relapsing-remitting, secondary progressive and progressive-relapsing multiple sclerosis courses were included. General observations from the study: Batch-matched samples strongly co-clustered by F measure. Relative to controls, patients with multiple sclerosis showed significantly lower normalized Chao1 diversity. Patients had higher frequencies than controls of roughly five TRBV segments, including TRBV5-6, TRBV5-1 and TRBV20-1.

On this clonotype itself: As yet, its antigen is unknown.

Unique molecular identifiers were built into the TCR beta cDNA libraries. Out of roughly 0.85 to 11 million T cells, roughly 0.5 million cDNA molecules were generated. TCRdb re-derived calls from the PCR reads in MiXCR, one entry per CDR3 protein. The table includes fewer than 600,000 distinct CDR3 sequences, roughly 45% detected once. The CDR3 loop spans 14 amino acids. The germline V gene encodes CDR1 MDHEN and CDR2 SYDVKM. The V and J ends lost 7 bases and 4 bases respectively, with 16 bases between them. The chain couples TRBV28 to TRBJ1-2; TRBD1 might be the D (6 bases). What was sequenced was blood. The TCR was taken from a girl between 5 and 17 years old with multiple sclerosis. CDR3 loop: CASTEGGAVYGYTF. The CDR3 bases are TGTGCCAGCACCGAGGGGGGGGCTGTCTATGGCTACACCTTC.